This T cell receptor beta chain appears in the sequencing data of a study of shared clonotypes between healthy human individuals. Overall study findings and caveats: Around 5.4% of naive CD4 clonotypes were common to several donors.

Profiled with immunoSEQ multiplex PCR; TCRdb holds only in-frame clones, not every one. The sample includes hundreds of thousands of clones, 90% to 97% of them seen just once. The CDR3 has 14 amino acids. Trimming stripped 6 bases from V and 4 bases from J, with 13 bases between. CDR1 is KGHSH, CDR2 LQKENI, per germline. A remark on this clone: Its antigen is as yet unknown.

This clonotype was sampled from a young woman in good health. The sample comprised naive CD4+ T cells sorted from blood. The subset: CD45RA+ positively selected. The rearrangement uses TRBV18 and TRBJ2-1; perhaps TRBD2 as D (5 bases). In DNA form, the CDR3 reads TGTGCCAGCTCTCCCCGGCGCGGGTACAATGAGCAGTTCTTC. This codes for CASSPRRGYNEQFF. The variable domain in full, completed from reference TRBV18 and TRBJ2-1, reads NAGVMQNPRHLVRRRGQEARLRCSPMKGHSHVYWYRQLPEEGLKFMVYLQKENIIDESGMPKERFSAEFPKEGPSILRIQQVVRGDSAAYFCASSPRRGYNEQFFGPGTRLTVL.